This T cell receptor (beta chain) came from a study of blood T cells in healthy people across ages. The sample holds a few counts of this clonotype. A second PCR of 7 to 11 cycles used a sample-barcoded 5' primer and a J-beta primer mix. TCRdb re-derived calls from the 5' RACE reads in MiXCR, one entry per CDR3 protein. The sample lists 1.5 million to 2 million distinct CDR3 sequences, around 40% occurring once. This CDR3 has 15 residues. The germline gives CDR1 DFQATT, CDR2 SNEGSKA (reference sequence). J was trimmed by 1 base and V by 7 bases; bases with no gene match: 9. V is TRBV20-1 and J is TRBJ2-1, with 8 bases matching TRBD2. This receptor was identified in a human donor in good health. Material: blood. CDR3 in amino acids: CSVILAGISYNEQFF. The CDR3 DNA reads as TGCAGTGTTATATTAGCGGGGATTTCCTACAATGAGCAGTTCTTC.